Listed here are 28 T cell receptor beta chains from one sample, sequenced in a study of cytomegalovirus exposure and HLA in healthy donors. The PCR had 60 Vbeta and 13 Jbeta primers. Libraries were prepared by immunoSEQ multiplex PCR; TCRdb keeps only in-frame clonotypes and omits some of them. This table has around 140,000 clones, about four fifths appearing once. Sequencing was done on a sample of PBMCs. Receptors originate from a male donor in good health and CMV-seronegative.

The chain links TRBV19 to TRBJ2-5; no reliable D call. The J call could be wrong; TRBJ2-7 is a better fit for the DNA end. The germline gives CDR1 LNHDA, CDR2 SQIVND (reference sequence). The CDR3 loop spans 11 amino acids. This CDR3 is CASSTGDEQYF. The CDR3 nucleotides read TGTGCCAGTAGTACTGGAGACGAGCAGTACTTC.

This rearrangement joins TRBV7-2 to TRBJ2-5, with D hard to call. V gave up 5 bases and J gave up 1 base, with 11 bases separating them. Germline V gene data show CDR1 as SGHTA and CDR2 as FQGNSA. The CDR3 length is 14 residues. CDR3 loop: CASSPTRIQETQYF. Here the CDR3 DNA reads TGTGCCAGCAGCCCCACGCGGATCCAAGAGACCCAGTACTTC.

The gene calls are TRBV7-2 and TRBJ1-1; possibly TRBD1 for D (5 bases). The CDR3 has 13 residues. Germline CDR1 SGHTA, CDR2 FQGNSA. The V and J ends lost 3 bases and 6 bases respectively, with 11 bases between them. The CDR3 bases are TGTGCCAGCAGCTTTGCAGGGCTCCCTGAAGCTTTCTTT. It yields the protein CASSFAGLPEAFF.

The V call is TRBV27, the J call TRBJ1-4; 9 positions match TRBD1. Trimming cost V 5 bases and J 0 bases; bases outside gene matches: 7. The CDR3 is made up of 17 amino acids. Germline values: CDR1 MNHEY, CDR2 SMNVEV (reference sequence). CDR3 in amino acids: CASSPRTGDSTNEKLFF. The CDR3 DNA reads TGTGCCAGCAGTCCCCGGACAGGGGATTCAACTAATGAAAAACTGTTTTTT.

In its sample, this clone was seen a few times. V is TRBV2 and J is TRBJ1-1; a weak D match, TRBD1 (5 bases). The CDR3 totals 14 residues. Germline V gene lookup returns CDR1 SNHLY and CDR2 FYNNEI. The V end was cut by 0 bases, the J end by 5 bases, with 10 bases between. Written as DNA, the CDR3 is TGTGCCAGCAGTGAAGCTCGAAAGGGGACTGAAGCTTTCTTT. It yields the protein CASSEARKGTEAFF. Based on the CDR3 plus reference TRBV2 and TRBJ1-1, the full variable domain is EPEVTQTPSHQVTQMGQEVILRCVPISNHLYFYWYRQILGQKVEFLVSFYNNEISEKSEIFDDQFSVERPDGSNFTLKIRSTKLEDSAMYFCASSEARKGTEAFFGQGTRLTVV.

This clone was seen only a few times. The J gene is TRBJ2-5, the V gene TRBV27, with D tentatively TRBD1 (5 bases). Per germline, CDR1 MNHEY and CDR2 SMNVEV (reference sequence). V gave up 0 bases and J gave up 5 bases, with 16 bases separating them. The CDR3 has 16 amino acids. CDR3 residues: CASSLSKAGLGETQYF. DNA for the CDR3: TGTGCCAGCAGTTTATCGAAAGCAGGGTTGGGGGAGACCCAGTACTTC.

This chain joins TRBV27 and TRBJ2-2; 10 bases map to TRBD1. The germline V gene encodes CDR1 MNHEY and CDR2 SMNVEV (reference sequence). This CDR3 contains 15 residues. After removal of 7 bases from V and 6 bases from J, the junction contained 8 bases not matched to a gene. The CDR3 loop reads CASIRQGAPPGELFF. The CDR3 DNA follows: TGTGCCAGCATCCGACAGGGGGCGCCCCCCGGGGAGCTGTTTTTT.

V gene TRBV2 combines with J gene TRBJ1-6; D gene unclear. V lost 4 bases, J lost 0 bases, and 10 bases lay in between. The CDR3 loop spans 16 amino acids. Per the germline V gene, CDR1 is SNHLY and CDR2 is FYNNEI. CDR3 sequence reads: CASSAEASSYNSPLHF. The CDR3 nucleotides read TGTGCCAGCAGTGCGGAGGCGAGCTCCTATAATTCACCCCTCCACTTT.

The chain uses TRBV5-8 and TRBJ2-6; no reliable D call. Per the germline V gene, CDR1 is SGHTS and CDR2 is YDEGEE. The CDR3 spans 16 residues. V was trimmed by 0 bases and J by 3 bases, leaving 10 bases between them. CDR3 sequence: CASSLVAVNGANVLTF. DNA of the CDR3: TGTGCCAGCAGCTTGGTGGCGGTAAATGGGGCCAACGTCCTGACTTTC.

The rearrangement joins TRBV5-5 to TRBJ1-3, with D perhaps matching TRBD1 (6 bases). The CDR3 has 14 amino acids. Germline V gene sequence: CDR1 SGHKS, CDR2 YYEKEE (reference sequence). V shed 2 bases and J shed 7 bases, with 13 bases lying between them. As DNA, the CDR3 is TGTGCCAGCAGCTTTGGCAGGGGAGGGAACACCATATATTTT. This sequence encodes CASSFGRGGNTIYF. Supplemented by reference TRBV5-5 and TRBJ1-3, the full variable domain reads DAGVTQSPTHLIKTRGQQVTLRCSPISGHKSVSWYQQVLGQGPQFIFQYYEKEERGRGNFPDRFSARQFPNYSSELNVNALLLGDSALYLCASSFGRGGNTIYFGEGSWLTVV.

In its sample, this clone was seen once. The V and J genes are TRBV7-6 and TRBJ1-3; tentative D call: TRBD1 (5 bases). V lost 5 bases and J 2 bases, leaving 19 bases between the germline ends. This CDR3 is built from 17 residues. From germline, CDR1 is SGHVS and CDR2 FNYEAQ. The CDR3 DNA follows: TGTGCCAGCAGCCCCAGGCAGGGTGGGGCTACTGGAAACACCATATATTTT. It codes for CASSPRQGGATGNTIYF.

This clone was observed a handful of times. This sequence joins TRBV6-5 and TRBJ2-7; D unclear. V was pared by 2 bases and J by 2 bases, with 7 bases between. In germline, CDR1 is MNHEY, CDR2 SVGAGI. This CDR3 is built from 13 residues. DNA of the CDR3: TGTGCCAGCAGTTACAAGGAGACCTACGAGCAGTACTTC. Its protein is CASSYKETYEQYF.

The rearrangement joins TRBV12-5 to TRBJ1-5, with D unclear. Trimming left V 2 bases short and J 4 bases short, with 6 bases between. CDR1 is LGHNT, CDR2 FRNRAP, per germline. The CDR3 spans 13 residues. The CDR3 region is CASGLWENQPQHF. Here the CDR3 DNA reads TGTGCTAGTGGTTTGTGGGAGAATCAGCCCCAGCATTTT.

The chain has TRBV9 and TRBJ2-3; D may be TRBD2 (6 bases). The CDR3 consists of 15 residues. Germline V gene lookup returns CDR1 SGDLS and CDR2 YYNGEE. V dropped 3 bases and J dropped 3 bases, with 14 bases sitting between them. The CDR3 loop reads CASSDLGRGTDTQYF. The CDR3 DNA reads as TGTGCCAGCAGCGATCTGGGGCGGGGAACAGATACGCAGTATTTT.

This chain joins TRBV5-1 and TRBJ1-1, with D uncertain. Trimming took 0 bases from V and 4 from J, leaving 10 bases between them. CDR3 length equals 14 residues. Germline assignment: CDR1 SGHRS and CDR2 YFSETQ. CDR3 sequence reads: CASSLDRVGTEAFF. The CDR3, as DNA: TGCGCCAGCAGCTTGGATCGGGTGGGCACTGAAGCTTTCTTT.

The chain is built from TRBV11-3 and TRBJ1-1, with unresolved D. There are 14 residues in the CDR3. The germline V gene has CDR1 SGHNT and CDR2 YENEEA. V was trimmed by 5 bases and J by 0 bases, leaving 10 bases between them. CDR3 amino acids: CASSKDGMNTEAFF. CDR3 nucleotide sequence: TGTGCCAGCAGCAAGGACGGGATGAACACTGAAGCTTTCTTT.

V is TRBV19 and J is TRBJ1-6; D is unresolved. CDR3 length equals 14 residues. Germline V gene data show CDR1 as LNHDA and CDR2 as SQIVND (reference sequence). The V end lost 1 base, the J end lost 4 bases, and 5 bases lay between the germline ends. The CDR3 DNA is TGTGCCAGTAGTATAGGCCTATATAATTCACCCCTCCACTTT. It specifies CASSIGLYNSPLHF.

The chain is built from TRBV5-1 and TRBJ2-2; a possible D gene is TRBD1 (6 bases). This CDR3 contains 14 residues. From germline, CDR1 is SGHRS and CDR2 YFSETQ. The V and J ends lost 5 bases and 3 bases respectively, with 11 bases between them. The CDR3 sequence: CASRQQGDTGELFF. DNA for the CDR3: TGCGCCAGCAGACAACAGGGAGACACCGGGGAGCTGTTTTTT.

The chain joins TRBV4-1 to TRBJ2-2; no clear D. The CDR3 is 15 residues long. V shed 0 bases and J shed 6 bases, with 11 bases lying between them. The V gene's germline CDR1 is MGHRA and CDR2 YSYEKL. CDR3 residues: CASSQEGQPSGELFF. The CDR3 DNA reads TGCGCCAGCAGCCAAGAGGGCCAACCTTCCGGGGAGCTGTTTTTT.

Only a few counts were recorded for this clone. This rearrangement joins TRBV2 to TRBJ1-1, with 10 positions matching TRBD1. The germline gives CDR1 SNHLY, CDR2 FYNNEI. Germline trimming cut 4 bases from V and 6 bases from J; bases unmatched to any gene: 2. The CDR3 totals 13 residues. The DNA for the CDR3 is TGTGCCAGCAGTGGACAGGGGGCCGCTGAAGCTTTCTTT. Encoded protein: CASSGQGAAEAFF.

CDR3 sequence (DNA): TGTGCCAGCAGCTCGGGGGGGGCCAACGTCCTGACTTTC. Its protein is CASSSGGANVLTF. V and J are TRBV5-6 and TRBJ2-6; D perhaps matches TRBD2 (5 bases). CDR1 is SGHDT, CDR2 YYEEEE, per germline. V dropped 3 bases and J dropped 4 bases, with 5 bases sitting between them. This CDR3 spans 13 amino acids.

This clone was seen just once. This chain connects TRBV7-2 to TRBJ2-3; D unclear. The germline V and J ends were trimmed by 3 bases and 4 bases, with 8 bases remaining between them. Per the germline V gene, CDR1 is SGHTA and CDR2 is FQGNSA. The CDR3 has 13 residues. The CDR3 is CASSFPRPDTQYF. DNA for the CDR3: TGTGCCAGCAGCTTCCCGCGTCCAGATACGCAGTATTTT.

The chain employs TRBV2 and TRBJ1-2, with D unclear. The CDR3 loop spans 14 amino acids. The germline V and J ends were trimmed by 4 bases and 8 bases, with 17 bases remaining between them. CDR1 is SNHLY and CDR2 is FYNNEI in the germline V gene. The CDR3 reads CASSADRGGSGYTF. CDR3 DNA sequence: TGTGCCAGCAGTGCGGACCGGGGAGGAAGCGGCTACACCTTC. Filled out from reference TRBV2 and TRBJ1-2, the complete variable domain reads EPEVTQTPSHQVTQMGQEVILRCVPISNHLYFYWYRQILGQKVEFLVSFYNNEISEKSEIFDDQFSVERPDGSNFTLKIRSTKLEDSAMYFCASSADRGGSGYTFGSGTRLTVV.

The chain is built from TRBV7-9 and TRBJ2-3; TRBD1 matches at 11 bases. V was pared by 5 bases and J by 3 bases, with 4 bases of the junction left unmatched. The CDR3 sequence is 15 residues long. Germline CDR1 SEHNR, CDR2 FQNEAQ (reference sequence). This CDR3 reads CASSQGQGETDTQYF. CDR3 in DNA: TGTGCCAGCAGCCAGGGACAGGGGGAAACAGATACGCAGTATTTT. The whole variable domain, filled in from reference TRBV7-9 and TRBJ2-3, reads DTGVSQNPRHKITKRGQNVTFRCDPISEHNRLYWYRQTLGQGPEFLTYFQNEAQLEKSRLLSDRFSAERPKGSFSTLEIQRTEQGDSAMYLCASSQGQGETDTQYFGPGTRLTVL.

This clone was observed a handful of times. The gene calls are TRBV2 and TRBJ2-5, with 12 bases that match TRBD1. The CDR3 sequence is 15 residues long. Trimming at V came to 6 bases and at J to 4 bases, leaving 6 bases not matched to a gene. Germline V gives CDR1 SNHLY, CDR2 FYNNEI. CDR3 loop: CASRGDRGQGETQYF. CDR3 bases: TGTGCCAGCAGGGGGGACAGGGGGCAAGGAGAGACCCAGTACTTC.

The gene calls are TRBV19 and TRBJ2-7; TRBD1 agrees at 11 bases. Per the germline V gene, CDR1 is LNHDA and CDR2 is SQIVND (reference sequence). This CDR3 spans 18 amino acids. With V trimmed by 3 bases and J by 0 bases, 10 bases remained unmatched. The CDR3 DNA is TGTGCCAGTAGTATTTCAACATGGGACAGGGGGAGCTCCTACGAGCAGTACTTC. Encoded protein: CASSISTWDRGSSYEQYF. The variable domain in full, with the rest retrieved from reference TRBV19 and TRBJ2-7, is DGGITQSPKYLFRKEGQNVTLSCEQNLNHDAMYWYRQDPGQGLRLIYYSQIVNDFQKGDIAEGYSVSREKKESFPLTVTSAQKNPTAFYLCASSISTWDRGSSYEQYFGPGTRLTVT.

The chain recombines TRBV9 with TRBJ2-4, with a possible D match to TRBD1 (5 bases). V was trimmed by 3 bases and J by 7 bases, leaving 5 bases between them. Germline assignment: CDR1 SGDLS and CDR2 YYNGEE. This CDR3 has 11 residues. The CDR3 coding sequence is TGTGCCAGCAGCGAGGGGAACATTCAGTACTTC. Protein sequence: CASSEGNIQYF.

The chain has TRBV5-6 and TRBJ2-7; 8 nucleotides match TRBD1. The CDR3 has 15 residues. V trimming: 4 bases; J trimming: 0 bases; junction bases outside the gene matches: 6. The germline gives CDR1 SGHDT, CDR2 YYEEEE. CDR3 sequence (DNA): TGTGCCAGCAGCCACAGGGGGGTGAGCTCCTACGAGCAGTACTTC. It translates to CASSHRGVSSYEQYF.